A selection of T cell receptor beta chains follows, all from one sample in a study of blood T cell repertoires in COVID-19. Here immunoSEQ multiplex PCR was the method, and the copy in TCRdb shows in-frame clones only, minus some. The sample contains around 150,000 clones, about 83% of which appear only once. Sequences were obtained from PBMCs or T cells enriched from blood (not recorded which). The receptors shown here come from a woman between 50 and 59 years old with acute COVID-19. CDR3s include the opening cysteine and the closing phenylalanine or tryptophan. A D gene is named only where the DNA matches it firmly. Size tells how often a clone was seen (once, few, many) or the class of an expanded clone, and some rows leave it out.

14	TRBV7-2	.	.	TRBJ2-3	TGTGCCAGCAGCTTCAGGGCCGGCACAGATACGCAGTATTTT	CASSFRAGTDTQYF
13	TRBV5-1	.	.	TRBJ2-2	TGCGCCAGCAGCTTGGTTCCGACCGGGGAGCTGTTTTTT	CASSLVPTGELFF
14	TRBV20-1	.	.	TRBJ1-2	TGCAGTGCTAGTAGTCAGGGGTCTAACTATGGCTACACCTTC	CSASSQGSNYGYTF
15	TRBV2	TRBD1	.	TRBJ1-4	TGTGCCAGCATGGGACAGGGGTTTCGTGGGGAAAAACTGTTTTTT	CASMGQGFRGEKLFF
12	TRBV28	.	.	TRBJ2-7	TGTGCCAGCAGTTTTTTGGGTAGTAGCGGCTTCTTC	CASSFLGSSGFF
18	TRBV7-2	TRBD1	.	TRBJ1-5	TGTGCCAGCAGCTTACCAGCAACAGGGGGTTGGGCCAATCAGCCCCAGCATTTT	CASSLPATGGWANQPQHF
15	TRBV7-2	.	once	TRBJ1-2	TGTGCCAGCAGCTTAGCGCCAAGGAGCTCTGGGGGCTACACCTTC	CASSLAPRSSGGYTF
14	TRBV7-8	.	.	TRBJ1-2	TGTGCCAGCAGCTTAGGACAGGCTAACTATGGCTACACCTTC	CASSLGQANYGYTF
16	TRBV6-5	TRBD2	.	TRBJ2-1	TGTGCCAGCAGTTCCCGGGTAGCGGGAGGGCCTCCGGAGCAGTTCTTC	CASSSRVAGGPPEQFF
14	TRBV23-1	TRBD1	once	TRBJ2-5	TGCGCCAGCAGTCAACCAGGACAGGGTGAGACCCAGTACTTC	CASSQPGQGETQYF
12	TRBV4-2	.	.	TRBJ2-1	TGTGCCAGCAGCCAAGTCGAGCGGCAGCAGTTCTTC	CASSQVERQQFF
17	TRBV5-1	TRBD2	.	TRBJ2-3	TGCGCCAGCAGCCCGGGACTAGCGGGAGGGAGCACAGATACGCAGTATTTT	CASSPGLAGGSTDTQYF
13	TRBV6-1	TRBD2	once	TRBJ2-7	TGTGCCAGCAGTGAGCGGGGGTATAACGAGCAGTACTTC	CASSERGYNEQYF
14	TRBV27	.	once	TRBJ1-5	TGTGCCAGCAGTTCCGGACTGATCAATCAGCCCCAGCATTTT	CASSSGLINQPQHF
15	TRBV3-1/TRBV3-2	TRBD1	.	TRBJ2-7	TGTGCCAGCAGCCAAGATTACGCAGGGGGCGACGAGCAGTACTTC	CASSQDYAGGDEQYF
17	TRBV11-3	.	.	TRBJ2-7	TGTGCCAGCAGCCCCCGGAGTACGACGTCAAGCTCCTACGAGCAGTACTTC	CASSPRSTTSSSYEQYF
13	TRBV4-3	.	.	TRBJ1-1	TGCGCCAGCAGCAGATTACAGCACACTGAAGCTTTCTTT	CASSRLQHTEAFF
17	TRBV5-1	TRBD2	.	TRBJ2-1	TGCGCCAGCAGCCCGAGGACTAGCGGGAGTAATCCCAATGAGCAGTTCTTC	CASSPRTSGSNPNEQFF
15	TRBV9	.	once	TRBJ1-2	TGTGCCAGCAGCGTAGCTGAGGCCCAGAACTATGGCTACACCTTC	CASSVAEAQNYGYTF
14	TRBV11-3	.	.	TRBJ2-7	TGTGCCAGCAGCTTAGGCGGCAGCTCCTACGAGCAGTACTTC	CASSLGGSSYEQYF
15	TRBV9	.	few	TRBJ2-2	TGTGCCAGCAGCCCCCGAGCCGCGAACACCGGGGAGCTGTTTTTT	CASSPRAANTGELFF
15	TRBV7-2	TRBD1	.	TRBJ2-4	TGTGCCAGCCGTGGACAGGGGCTAGCCAAAAACATTCAGTACTTC	CASRGQGLAKNIQYF